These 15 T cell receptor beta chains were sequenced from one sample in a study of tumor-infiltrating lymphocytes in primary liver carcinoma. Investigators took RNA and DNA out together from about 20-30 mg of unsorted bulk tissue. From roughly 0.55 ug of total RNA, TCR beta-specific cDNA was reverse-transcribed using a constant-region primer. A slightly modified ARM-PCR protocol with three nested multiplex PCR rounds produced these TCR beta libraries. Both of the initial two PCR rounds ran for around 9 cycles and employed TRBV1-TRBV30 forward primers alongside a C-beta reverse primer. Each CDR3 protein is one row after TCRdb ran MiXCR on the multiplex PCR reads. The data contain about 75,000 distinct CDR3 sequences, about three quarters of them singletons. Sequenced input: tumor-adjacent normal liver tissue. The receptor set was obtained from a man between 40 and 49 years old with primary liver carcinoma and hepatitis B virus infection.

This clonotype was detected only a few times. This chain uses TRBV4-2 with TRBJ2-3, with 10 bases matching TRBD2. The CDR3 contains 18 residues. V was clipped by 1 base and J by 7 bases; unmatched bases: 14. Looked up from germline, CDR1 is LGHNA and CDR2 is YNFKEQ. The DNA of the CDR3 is TGTGCCAGCAGCCAAGTTGAGGGTAGTAGCGGGGGGACAAATACGCAGTATTTT. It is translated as CASSQVEGSSGGTNTQYF.

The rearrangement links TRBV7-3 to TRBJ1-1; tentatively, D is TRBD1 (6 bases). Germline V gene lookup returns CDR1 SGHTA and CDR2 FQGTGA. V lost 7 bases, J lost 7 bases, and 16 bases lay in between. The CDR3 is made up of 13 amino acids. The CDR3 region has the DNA TGTGCCAGCAATTATGGAACAGGGAGTGAAGCTTTCTTT. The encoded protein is CASNYGTGSEAFF.

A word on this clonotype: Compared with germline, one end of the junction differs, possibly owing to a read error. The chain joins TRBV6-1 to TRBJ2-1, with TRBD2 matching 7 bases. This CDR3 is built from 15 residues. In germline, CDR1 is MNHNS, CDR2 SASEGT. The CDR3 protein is CASTELSSGSDEQFF. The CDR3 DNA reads TGTGCCAGCACTGAACTCTCTAGCGGAAGTGACGAGCAGTTCTTC.

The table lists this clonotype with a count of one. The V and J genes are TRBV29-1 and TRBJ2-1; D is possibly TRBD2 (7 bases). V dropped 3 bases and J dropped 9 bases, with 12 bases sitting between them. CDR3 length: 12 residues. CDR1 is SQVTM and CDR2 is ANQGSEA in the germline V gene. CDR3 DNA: TGCAGCGTTGACCTAGCGGACAGTGAGCAGTTCTTC. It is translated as CSVDLADSEQFF.

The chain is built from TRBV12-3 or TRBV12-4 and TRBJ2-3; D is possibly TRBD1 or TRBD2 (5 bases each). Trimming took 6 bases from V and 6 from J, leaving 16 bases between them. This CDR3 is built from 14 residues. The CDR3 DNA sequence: TGTGCCAGCAGGCATACAGGTTCGGGGGATACGCAGTATTTT. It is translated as CASRHTGSGDTQYF.

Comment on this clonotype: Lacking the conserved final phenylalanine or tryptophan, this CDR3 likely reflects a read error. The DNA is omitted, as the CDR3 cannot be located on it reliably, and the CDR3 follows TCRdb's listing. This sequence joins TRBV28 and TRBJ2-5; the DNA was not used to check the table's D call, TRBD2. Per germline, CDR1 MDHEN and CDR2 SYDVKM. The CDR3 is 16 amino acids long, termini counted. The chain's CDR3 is CASSLVPSGNQETKYS.

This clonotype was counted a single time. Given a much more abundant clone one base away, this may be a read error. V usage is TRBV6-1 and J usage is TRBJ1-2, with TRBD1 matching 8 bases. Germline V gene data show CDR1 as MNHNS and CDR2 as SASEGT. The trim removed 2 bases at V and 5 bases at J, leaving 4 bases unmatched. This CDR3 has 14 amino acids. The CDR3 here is CASSEPGGRYGYTF. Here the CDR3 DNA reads TGTGCCAGCAGTGAACCAGGGGGCAGATATGGCTACACCTTC.

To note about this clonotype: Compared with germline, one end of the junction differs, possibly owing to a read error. CDR3 bases: TGCGCCAGCAGCTTAAGAGTAGTGGAATTGGAGACCCAGTACTTC. Translated, it gives CASSLRVVELETQYF. The chain uses TRBV11-2 and TRBJ2-5; D not certain. This CDR3 region has 15 residues. In germline, CDR1 is SGHAT, CDR2 FQNNGV. Full variable domain (missing parts from reference TRBV11-2 and TRBJ2-5): EAGVAQSPRYKIIEKRQSVAFWCNPISGHATLYWYQQILGQGPKLLIQFQNNGVVDDSQLPKDRFSAERLKGVDSTLKIQPAKLEDSAVYLCASSLRVVELETQYFGPGTRLLVL.

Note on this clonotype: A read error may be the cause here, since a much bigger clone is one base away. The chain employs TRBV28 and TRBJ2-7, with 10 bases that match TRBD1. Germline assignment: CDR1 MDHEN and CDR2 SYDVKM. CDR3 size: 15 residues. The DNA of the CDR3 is TGTGCCAGCAGCATATTAGGGACAGGGGACTACGAGCATTACTTC. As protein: CASSILGTGDYEHYF.

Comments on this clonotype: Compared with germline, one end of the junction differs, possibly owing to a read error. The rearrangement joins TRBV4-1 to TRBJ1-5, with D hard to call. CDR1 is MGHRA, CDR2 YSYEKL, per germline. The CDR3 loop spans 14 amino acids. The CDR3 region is CASRQHNAPVAQRF. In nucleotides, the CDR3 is TGCGCCAGCAGGCAACATAACGCGCCCGTGGCCCAGCGTTTT.

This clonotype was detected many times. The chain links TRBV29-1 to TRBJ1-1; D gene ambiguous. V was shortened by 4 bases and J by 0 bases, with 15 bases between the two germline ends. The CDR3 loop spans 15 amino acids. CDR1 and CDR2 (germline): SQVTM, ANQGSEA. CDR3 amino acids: CSVAPGWAMNTEAFF. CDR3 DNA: TGCAGCGTTGCCCCTGGTTGGGCAATGAACACTGAAGCTTTCTTT.

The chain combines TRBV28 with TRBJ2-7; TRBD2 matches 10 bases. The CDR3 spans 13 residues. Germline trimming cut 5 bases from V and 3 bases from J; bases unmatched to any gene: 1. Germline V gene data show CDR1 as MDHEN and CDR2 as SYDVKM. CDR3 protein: CASSRTSGYEQYF. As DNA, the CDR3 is TGTGCCAGCAGTAGGACTAGCGGCTACGAGCAGTACTTC.

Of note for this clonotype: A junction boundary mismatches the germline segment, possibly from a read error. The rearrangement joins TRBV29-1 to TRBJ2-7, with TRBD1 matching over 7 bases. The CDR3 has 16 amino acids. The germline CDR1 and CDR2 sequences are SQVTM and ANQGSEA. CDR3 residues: CGVEDVAKTGQNEQYF. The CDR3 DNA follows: TGCGGCGTTGAAGATGTTGCAAAGACAGGGCAAAACGAGCAATACTTC.

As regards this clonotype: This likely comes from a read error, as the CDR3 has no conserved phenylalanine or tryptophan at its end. In nucleotides, the CDR3 is TGCGCCAGCAGCGACAGGGGGGATAAGCAGTTCATC. Its protein is CASSDRGDKQFI. The chain is built from TRBV10-2 and TRBJ2-1; 9 bases fit TRBD1. Germline V gives CDR1 WSHSY, CDR2 SAAADI. The J segment lost 11 bases and the V segment lost 6 bases, leaving 5 bases of the junction unmatched. The length of the CDR3 is 12 residues.

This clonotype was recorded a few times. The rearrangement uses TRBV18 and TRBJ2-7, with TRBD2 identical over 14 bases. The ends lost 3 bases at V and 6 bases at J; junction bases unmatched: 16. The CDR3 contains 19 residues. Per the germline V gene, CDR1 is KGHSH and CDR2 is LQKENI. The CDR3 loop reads CASSPQGLAGERLRLEQYF. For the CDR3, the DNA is TGTGCCAGCTCACCGCAGGGACTAGCGGGAGAAAGGCTTCGGCTCGAGCAGTACTTC.